This T cell receptor beta chain comes out of a study of technical replicates of blood from a handful of donors (dated 2017 in TCRdb). Library method: the immunoSEQ multiplex PCR assay. TCRdb limited this immuneACCESS table to in-frame rearrangements with V and J called. A share of clones is missing; checked studies link under half to unresolved V genes, and the rest is unexplained. In all, the sample holds tens of thousands of clones, and around 91% of those were seen once. The biggest ten clones account for about 4.3% of the sample. Including cysteine and phenylalanine, the CDR3 has 13 amino acids. Only the CDR3 portion is preserved as DNA: 39 bases, with reading frame beginning at the first base. The CDR1 and CDR2 encoded by the germline V gene (reference sequence) are LNHNV and YYDKDF. V is shortened by 1 base, J by 6 bases, and the region joining them spans 7 bases. Notes on this clone: Its binding antigen is unknown. One base away there is no much larger clone; base qualities are not given.

The TCR sequence derives from a human donor in good health. Some clones in this sample may be carry-over from other donors' samples. The chain joins TRBV15 to TRBJ2-1; 5 matching bases give a weak D call of TRBD2. Sequenced sample: PBMCs. The CDR3 protein: CATSRARGNEQFF. The sequenced DNA is TGTGCCACCAGCAGAGCTCGGGGCAATGAGCAGTTCTTC.